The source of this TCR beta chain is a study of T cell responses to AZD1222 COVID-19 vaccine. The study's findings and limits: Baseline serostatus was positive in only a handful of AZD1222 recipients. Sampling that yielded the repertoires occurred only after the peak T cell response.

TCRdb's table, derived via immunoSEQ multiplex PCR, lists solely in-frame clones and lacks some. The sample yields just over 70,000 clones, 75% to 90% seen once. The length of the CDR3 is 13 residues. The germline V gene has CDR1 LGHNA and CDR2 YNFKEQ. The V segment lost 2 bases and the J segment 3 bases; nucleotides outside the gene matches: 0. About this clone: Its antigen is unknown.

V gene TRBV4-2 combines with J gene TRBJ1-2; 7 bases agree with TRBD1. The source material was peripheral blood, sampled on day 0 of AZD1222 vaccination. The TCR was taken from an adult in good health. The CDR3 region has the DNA TGTGCCAGCAGCCAACAGGGGGACTATGGCTACACCTTC. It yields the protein CASSQQGDYGYTF.